The subject of this entry is one T cell receptor (beta chain). As yet, its antigen is unknown. The assay was immunoSEQ multiplex PCR, and TCRdb's table has in-frame clones only and misses some. The sample lists approximately 58,000 clones, 60% to 85% seen once, with under 3.5% in the top ten. Trimming removed 0 bases from V and 3 bases from J, with 5 bases in between. Germline loops: CDR1 LGHNA, CDR2 YSLEER. The CDR3 has 13 amino acids. This entry is derived from a study of vaccination effects on CD4 cells after COVID-19. On the study more broadly: Wells each received approximately 2 million PBMC, cultured with approximately 9 IU/ml IL-2 and approximately 10 ug/ml peptides. Overall study findings and caveats: Only a single clone (1 of 255 vaccine-induced clones in healthy vaccinees) cross-reacted with common cold coronaviruses. Vaccine- and infection-induced clones showed marked clonal contraction late following vaccination.

Subsequent to 10 days of culture, CD4+ T cells were isolated. Vaccinated recipients, who were negative for nucleocapsid antibodies, had no history of SARS-CoV-2 infection. The clonotype was recovered from a human donor who received a COVID-19 vaccine. Sequenced material: CD4+ T cells from PBMCs cultured without peptide, taken before COVID-19 vaccination. The V call is TRBV4-3, the J call TRBJ1-2; D call uncertain. The DNA for the CDR3 is TGCGCCAGCAGCCAAGAGGCCCACTATGGCTACACCTTC. Protein sequence: CASSQEAHYGYTF.